Below, 30 T cell receptor beta chains from the same sample are listed, as sequenced in a study of breast tumors, draining lymph nodes, adjacent tissues. Axillary draining lymph nodes of breast cancer patients supplied the node samples. TCRdb recomputed calls from the multiplex PCR reads with MiXCR, one row per CDR3 protein. In the table there are 180,000 or so distinct CDR3 sequences, approximately 31% of which are singletons. The sequenced sample consisted of axillary lymph node tissue. All receptors derive from a female donor with breast cancer. Some clones in this sample may be carry-over from other donors' samples.

The chain links TRBV12-5 to TRBJ1-5; maybe TRBD1 (6 bases). CDR1 is LGHNT and CDR2 is FRNRAP in the germline V gene. The CDR3 consists of 14 residues. DNA of the CDR3: TGTGCCAGCAGTTTAAAGGGGGTGGATCAGCCCCAGCATTTT. Translating gives CASSLKGVDQPQHF.

Turning to this clonotype: Given the absence of the conserved phenylalanine or tryptophan at the CDR3 end, a read error is likely. The DNA is left out, because the CDR3 cannot be placed on it with certainty; the CDR3 is given as TCRdb lists it. V and J are TRBV11-3 and TRBJ1-3; TRBD1, the D gene given by the table, was not confirmed from the DNA. Germline CDR1 is SGHNT and CDR2 is YENEEA. Both ends counted, the CDR3 spans 10 residues. This CDR3 reads CASSLDQTWT.

As concerns this clonotype: This may be a read error: a much more frequent sequence differs by one nucleotide. The chain employs TRBV6-1 and TRBJ2-7; weak D call: TRBD2 (6 bases). Germline CDR1 MNHNS, CDR2 SASEGT. The CDR3 is made up of 11 amino acids. The CDR3 region has the DNA TGTGCCAGCAGCGCCCCGGGGGAGCGGTACTTC. This gives the protein CASSAPGERYF.

This rearrangement joins TRBV11-1 to TRBJ2-7, with TRBD1 identical over 7 bases. V trimming: 3 bases; J trimming: 6 bases; junction bases outside the gene matches: 23. CDR3 size: 19 residues. Germline lookup yields CDR1 SGHAT and CDR2 FQDESV (reference sequence). Written as DNA, the CDR3 is TGTGCCAGCAGCTTTGACAGGGCCCCCGCAACAGCCCCATTACGCGAGCAGTACTTC. It is translated as CASSFDRAPATAPLREQYF.

This chain connects TRBV20-1 to TRBJ1-4, with D perhaps matching TRBD1 (6 bases). The V and J ends lost 0 bases and 14 bases respectively, with 13 bases between them. This CDR3 has 12 residues. The germline CDR1 and CDR2 sequences are DFQATT and SNEGSKA (reference sequence). DNA of the CDR3: TGCAGTGCTAGAGAACAGGGACGCACGCTGTTTTTT. This translates into CSAREQGRTLFF.

This rearrangement joins TRBV2 to TRBJ2-5; a possible D gene is TRBD1 (6 bases). The V gene lost 7 bases and the J gene lost 4 bases, with 22 bases spanning the gap. The CDR3 consists of 16 residues. Germline V lookup: CDR1 SNHLY, CDR2 FYNNEI. The CDR3 region is CASNRESKGLGETQYF. CDR3 nucleotides: TGTGCCAGCAACAGGGAGTCAAAGGGTTTGGGAGAGACCCAGTACTTC.

Regarding this clonotype: The CDR3 does not end in the conserved phenylalanine or tryptophan, so this is likely a read error. This chain uses TRBV12-3 or TRBV12-4 with TRBJ1-2; D unresolved. V lost 5 bases and J lost 4, with 17 bases in between. The CDR3 loop spans 15 amino acids. The chain's CDR3 is CASSVWQPGGYGYTL. The CDR3 DNA reads as TGTGCCAGCAGTGTATGGCAGCCCGGAGGCTATGGCTACACCTTA.

This clonotype was picked up many times. This chain links TRBV7-9 with TRBJ2-6; D not certain. Trimming took off 4 bases at V and 0 bases at J, with 7 bases between the two ends. This CDR3 has 15 residues. Germline loops: CDR1 SEHNR, CDR2 FQNEAQ (reference sequence). This CDR3 is CASSSADSGANVLTF. In DNA form, the CDR3 reads TGTGCCAGCAGCTCGGCGGACTCTGGGGCCAACGTCCTGACTTTC.

This clonotype has a count of ten or more. The rearrangement joins TRBV20-1 to TRBJ2-2; 8 nucleotides match TRBD1. Germline V CDR1 and CDR2: DFQATT, SNEGSKA (reference sequence). CDR3 length: 16 residues. After removal of 0 bases from V and 5 bases from J, the junction contained 8 bases not matched to a gene. The CDR3 region has the DNA TGCAGTGCTAGAGATGGACAGGGTTTCGATACCGGGGAGCTGTTTTTT. It translates to CSARDGQGFDTGELFF.

The V gene is TRBV6-6, the J gene TRBJ1-1, with D perhaps matching TRBD1 (6 bases). Germline-derived CDR1 and CDR2 are MNHNY and SVGAGI (reference sequence). CDR3 length: 15 residues. Trimming removed 0 bases at V and 4 bases at J, with 12 bases between. DNA of the CDR3: TGTGCCAGCAGTTACTCGAGGGGGGCGAGCACTGAAGCTTTCTTT. Translating it yields CASSYSRGASTEAFF.

The table lists this clonotype with a count of one. A read error may produce the germline difference seen at one junction end. The J gene is TRBJ2-5, the V gene TRBV20-1; 9 bases match TRBD2. CDR1 is DFQATT, CDR2 SNEGSKA, per germline (reference sequence). CDR3 size: 15 residues. The CDR3 DNA reads as TGCAGTACTAGAGATAGGCCTAGCGGGGCTAAGACCCAGTACTTC. It translates to CSTRDRPSGAKTQYF.

This clonotype was found many times. CDR3 protein: CASSRDTTERPQHF. For the CDR3, the DNA is TGTGCCAGCAGTAGGGACACCACGGAACGGCCCCAGCATTTT. This chain joins TRBV2 and TRBJ1-5; D possibly corresponds to TRBD1 (6 bases). From germline, CDR1 is SNHLY and CDR2 FYNNEI. The CDR3 length is 14 residues. The V gene lost 5 bases and the J gene lost 9 bases, with 17 bases spanning the gap.

About this clonotype: Possible read error: a much larger clone is one base away. The chain joins TRBV11-2 to TRBJ2-3; a weak D match, TRBD2 (5 bases). There are 14 residues in the CDR3. Trimming pared 5 bases from V and 6 bases from J, leaving 15 bases between. Per the germline V gene, CDR1 is SGHAT and CDR2 is FQNNGV. This CDR3 reads CASSRGSGSDTQYF. CDR3 coding DNA: TGTGCCAGCAGCCGCGGGTCCGGCTCCGATACGCAGTATTTT.

This clonotype was seen a single time. At one boundary the junction diverges from the germline segment, which might be a read error. The chain's CDR3 is CSARDFQGSNQPQHF. Here the CDR3 DNA reads TGCAGTGCTAGAGATTTCCAGGGCAGCAATCAACCCCAGCATTTT. This rearrangement joins TRBV20-1 to TRBJ1-5; maybe TRBD1 (5 bases). The V gene's germline CDR1 is DFQATT and CDR2 SNEGSKA (reference sequence). This CDR3 comprises 15 residues.

The chain combines TRBV4-1 with TRBJ1-2, with D maybe TRBD1 (6 bases). Looked up from germline, CDR1 is MGHRA and CDR2 is YSYEKL. The V and J ends lost 3 bases and 7 bases respectively, with 15 bases between them. The CDR3 is made up of 14 amino acids. The CDR3 DNA reads as TGCGCCAGCAGCCATCCCTTGGGGGGGCCTGGCTACACCTTC. Translating it yields CASSHPLGGPGYTF.

V and J are TRBV7-9 and TRBJ2-2, with D unclear. V lost 7 bases and J 5 bases, leaving 8 bases between the germline ends. The CDR3 has 12 amino acids. Germline CDR1 reads SEHNR; CDR2 reads FQNEAQ (reference sequence). The CDR3 bases are TGTGCCAGCACAGCCGGGACCGGGGAGCTGTTTTTT. Translated, it gives CASTAGTGELFF.

This clonotype has at least ten counts. The V and J genes are TRBV5-1 and TRBJ1-6, with TRBD1 as a possible D gene (6 bases). The CDR3 covers 14 residues. Trimming removed 2 bases from V and 8 bases from J, with 11 bases in between. Per germline, CDR1 SGHRS and CDR2 YFSETQ. The DNA of the CDR3 is TGCGCCAGCAGCTTTACAGGGTCGGATTCACCCCTCCACTTT. Its protein product is CASSFTGSDSPLHF.

This clonotype turned up a few times. The chain recombines TRBV18 with TRBJ1-3; D ambiguous. CDR3 size: 15 residues. V was pared by 3 bases and J by 0 bases, with 9 bases between. Germline values: CDR1 KGHSH, CDR2 LQKENI. The chain's CDR3 is CASSPGLFSGNTIYF. The CDR3 region has the DNA TGTGCCAGCTCACCCGGACTGTTCTCTGGAAACACCATATATTTT.

This clonotype was picked up many times. The junction and the germline gene differ at one end; a read error may be behind it. The genes are TRBV20-1 and TRBJ1-2, with D maybe TRBD1 (6 bases). Germline lookup yields CDR1 DFQATT and CDR2 SNEGSKA (reference sequence). This CDR3 is 12 amino acids long. The CDR3 spells CSAQDSWDGSTF. The DNA of the CDR3 is TGCAGTGCTCAGGACAGTTGGGATGGCTCCACCTTC.

This clonotype was seen just once. The CDR3 sequence is CATSDTWGEGNNEQFF. Here the CDR3 DNA reads TGTGCCACCAGTGACACCTGGGGCGAAGGAAACAATGAGCAGTTCTTC. The chain employs TRBV24-1 and TRBJ2-1, with D tentatively TRBD1 (5 bases). This CDR3 is built from 16 residues. Trimming shortened V by 4 bases and J by 5 bases, and 17 bases separated the two germline ends. Germline V gives CDR1 KGHDR, CDR2 SFDVKD.

This clonotype appeared many times. The chain uses TRBV7-8 and TRBJ1-5; D remains unclear. The germline V and J ends were trimmed by 1 base and 3 bases, with 13 bases remaining between them. CDR3 size: 16 residues. Germline V gene data show CDR1 as SGHVS and CDR2 as FQNEAQ. The CDR3 DNA reads TGTGCCAGCAGCTTAGGTCGGCGAAAAATCAATCAGCCCCAGCATTTT. Translating gives CASSLGRRKINQPQHF.

In its sample, this clonotype was seen a few times. A much more abundant neighbour one base away suggests this may be a read error. Because the CDR3 is missing its conserved closing phenylalanine or tryptophan, this is likely a read error. V gene TRBV4-3 combines with J gene TRBJ1-5; a weak D match, TRBD1 (5 bases). There are 15 residues in the CDR3. Germline CDR1 LGHNA, CDR2 YSLEER. Trimming took 4 bases from V and 0 from J, leaving 10 bases between them. This CDR3 reads CASSLTGDSNQPQHL. The CDR3 nucleotides read TGCGCCAGCAGCCTCACGGGGGATAGCAATCAGCCCCAGCATCTT.

This clonotype showed up many times. The gene calls are TRBV18 and TRBJ2-2; TRBD1 aligns across 7 bases. The V gene end was trimmed by 3 bases and the J gene end by 5 bases; junction bases not matched to a gene: 9. The germline V gene has CDR1 KGHSH and CDR2 LQKENI. The CDR3 contains 16 residues. In DNA form, the CDR3 reads TGTGCCAGCTCACCCTTGACAGGGACGGGAACCGGGGAGCTGTTTTTT. This codes for CASSPLTGTGTGELFF. Filled out from reference TRBV18 and TRBJ2-2, the complete variable domain reads NAGVMQNPRHLVRRRGQEARLRCSPMKGHSHVYWYRQLPEEGLKFMVYLQKENIIDESGMPKERFSAEFPKEGPSILRIQQVVRGDSAAYFCASSPLTGTGTGELFFGEGSRLTVL.

In regard to this clonotype: This may be a read error: a much more frequent sequence differs by one nucleotide. This sequence joins TRBV2 and TRBJ2-2; D is possibly TRBD1 (6 bases). Trimming stripped 4 bases from V and 4 bases from J, with 10 bases between. Germline CDR1 SNHLY, CDR2 FYNNEI. This CDR3 is built from 14 residues. CDR3 bases: TGTGCCAGCAGTGTTCAGGGGCGCACCGGGGAGCTGTTTTTT. Its translation: CASSVQGRTGELFF.

This clonotype occurred a few times. This chain links TRBV18 with TRBJ2-6; no definite D call. Trimming stripped 0 bases from V and 2 bases from J, with 2 bases between. Germline values: CDR1 KGHSH, CDR2 LQKENI. The CDR3 runs 14 residues. The CDR3 protein is CASSPPPGANVLTF. The DNA of the CDR3 is TGTGCCAGCTCACCACCTCCTGGGGCCAACGTCCTGACTTTC.

This clonotype was observed at least ten times. The chain recombines TRBV30 with TRBJ1-4; possible D gene TRBD1, 5 bases. CDR3 length equals 15 residues. The germline CDR1 and CDR2 sequences are GTSNPN and SVGIG (reference sequence). Deletions cut 8 bases from V and 2 bases from J, with 18 bases between. This CDR3 reads CARTDGGSTNEKLFF. The DNA for the CDR3 is TGTGCCCGAACCGATGGGGGATCGACTAATGAAAAACTGTTTTTT.

On this clonotype: This is likely a read error, given that the CDR3 carries no conserved phenylalanine or tryptophan at its end. It is unclear where the CDR3 begins or ends on the DNA, so no DNA is shown, and the CDR3 is as TCRdb lists it. J is TRBJ2-3 and V is TRBV5-5; the DNA was not compared with TRBD1, the D call given in the table. Germline CDR1 reads SGHKS; CDR2 reads YYEKEE (reference sequence). The CDR3 is made up of 11 amino acids, end residues included. CDR3 loop: CASSGGAMAGY.

The chain carries TRBV12-3 or TRBV12-4 and TRBJ1-5, with D perhaps TRBD1 (6 bases). This CDR3 contains 15 residues. Trimming took 2 bases from V and 2 from J, leaving 10 bases between them. The CDR3 sequence: CASSLRGAGNQPQHF. CDR3 in DNA: TGTGCCAGCAGTTTAAGGGGGGCGGGCAATCAGCCCCAGCATTTT.

This clonotype has a count of ten or more. The chain has TRBV7-8 and TRBJ2-1; possibly TRBD2 for D (6 bases). Germline CDR1 and CDR2: SGHVS and FQNEAQ. CDR3 length: 14 amino acids. The V end was cut by 1 base, the J end by 9 bases, with 13 bases between. CDR3 DNA sequence: TGTGCCAGCAGCTTAGGAGGAGGGCTGGGTGAGCAGTTCTTC. Translated: CASSLGGGLGEQFF.

In its sample, this clonotype was seen many times. The rearrangement links TRBV7-3 to TRBJ2-1, with D possibly being TRBD2 (5 bases). V gave up 4 bases and J gave up 8 bases, with 18 bases separating them. CDR3 length equals 15 residues. Germline V lookup: CDR1 SGHTA, CDR2 FQGTGA. The CDR3 region is CASSSRGSVSDEQFF. CDR3 bases: TGTGCCAGCAGCTCCAGAGGGTCAGTGAGCGATGAGCAGTTCTTC.